What follows are 9 T cell receptor beta chains derived from one specimen sequenced in a study of cytomegalovirus exposure and HLA in healthy donors. Primers included in the PCR were 60 Vbeta and 13 Jbeta primers. This table comes from immunoSEQ multiplex PCR, and its TCRdb copy is limited to in-frame clones, with some not included. This table has approximately 120,000 clones, more than 70% appearing once. The source material was PBMCs. Source of these receptors: a woman aged 25 to 39 in good health and CMV-seropositive.

Points on this clone: The junction departs from the called germline gene at one end, perhaps through a read error. The V and J genes are TRBV27 and TRBJ1-1; TRBD1 might be the D (5 bases). CDR3 size: 14 residues. CDR1 is MNHEY, CDR2 SMNVEV, per germline (reference sequence). The CDR3 spells CAGSPSEAGRDAFF. The CDR3 nucleotides read TGTGCCGGCAGCCCCTCCGAGGCGGGGCGGGATGCTTTCTTT.

The chain carries TRBV6-5 and TRBJ2-1; weak D call: TRBD1 (5 bases). The CDR3 contains 15 residues. Germline assignment: CDR1 MNHEY and CDR2 SVGAGI. The V end was cut by 0 bases, the J end by 3 bases, with 9 bases between. CDR3 nucleotides: TGTGCCAGCAGTTACTCGAACACAGGCTACAATGAGCAGTTCTTC. Translating it yields CASSYSNTGYNEQFF.

The chain is built from TRBV30 and TRBJ2-2; no reliable D call. Germline V gene sequence: CDR1 GTSNPN, CDR2 SVGIG (reference sequence). Trimming pared 0 bases from V and 6 bases from J, leaving 11 bases between. The CDR3 consists of 14 residues. The CDR3 here is CAWSVFRSAGELFF. The CDR3 DNA reads as TGTGCCTGGAGTGTATTCCGGTCCGCCGGGGAGCTGTTTTTT.

The V gene is TRBV7-2, the J gene TRBJ2-7; 10 bases align to TRBD1. The V gene's germline CDR1 is SGHTA and CDR2 FQGNSA. The CDR3 contains 17 residues. The V and J ends lost 3 bases and 5 bases, in that order; junction bases with no gene match: 13. CDR3 protein: CASSFRQGADIFDEQYF. The CDR3, as DNA: TGTGCCAGCAGCTTCCGACAGGGGGCTGACATATTCGACGAGCAGTACTTC.

The chain employs TRBV27 and TRBJ2-7; 7 bases fit TRBD1. The CDR3 is 15 amino acids. CDR1 MNHEY and CDR2 SMNVEV come from the germline V gene (reference sequence). With V trimmed by 5 bases and J by 3 bases, 10 bases remained unmatched. This chain's CDR3 is CASSASTGTVYEQYF. The CDR3 region has the DNA TGTGCCAGCAGTGCCTCCACCGGGACAGTCTACGAGCAGTACTTC.

The chain links TRBV6-6 to TRBJ2-7; D gene unclear. The V gene's germline CDR1 is MNHNY and CDR2 SVGAGI (reference sequence). The germline V and J ends were trimmed by 6 bases and 3 bases, with 12 bases remaining between them. This CDR3 is 13 amino acids long. This CDR3 reads CASSYPGIYEQYF. CDR3 nucleotides: TGTGCCAGCAGCTACCCAGGCATCTACGAGCAGTACTTC.

This CDR3 reads CASSSGTEETQYF. The CDR3 nucleotides are TGTGCCAGCAGTTCCGGGACTGAAGAGACCCAGTACTTC. This chain joins TRBV28 and TRBJ2-5, with a tentative D call TRBD2 (6 bases). Germline V gene sequence: CDR1 MDHEN, CDR2 SYDVKM. Trimming cost V 4 bases and J 3 bases, with 9 bases left between them. The CDR3 is 13 residues long.

This clone has a single count. The gene calls are TRBV2 and TRBJ1-4; 10 bases map to TRBD1. In germline, CDR1 is SNHLY, CDR2 FYNNEI. With V trimmed by 6 bases and J by 7 bases, 8 bases remained unmatched. The CDR3 contains 15 residues. This CDR3 reads CASSFDRGQGEKLFF. The CDR3 nucleotides read TGTGCCAGCAGCTTCGACAGGGGGCAGGGTGAAAAACTGTTTTTT.

In DNA form, the CDR3 reads TGTGCCAGCATCACTGGCGGGTTTGCTGGTGGCTACACCTTC. As protein: CASITGGFAGGYTF. The chain combines TRBV28 with TRBJ1-2; D is unresolved. Trimming took off 7 bases at V and 7 bases at J, with 19 bases between the two ends. Germline lookup yields CDR1 MDHEN and CDR2 SYDVKM. CDR3 size: 14 residues.